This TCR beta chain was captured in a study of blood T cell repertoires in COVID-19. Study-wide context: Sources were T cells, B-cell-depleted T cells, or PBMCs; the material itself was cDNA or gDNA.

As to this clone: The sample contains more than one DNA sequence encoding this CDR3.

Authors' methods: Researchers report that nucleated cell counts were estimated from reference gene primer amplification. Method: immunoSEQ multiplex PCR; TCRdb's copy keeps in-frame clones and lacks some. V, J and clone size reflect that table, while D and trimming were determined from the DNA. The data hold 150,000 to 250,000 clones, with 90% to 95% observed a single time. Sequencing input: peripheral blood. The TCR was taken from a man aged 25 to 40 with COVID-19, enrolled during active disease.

The CDR3, as DNA: TGTGCCAGCAGCCTGACAGGGAACTATGGCTACACCTTC. Residues: CASSLTGNYGYTF. This chain uses TRBV3-1 (or the pseudogene TRBV3-2) with TRBJ1-2; TRBD1 aligns across 7 bases. This CDR3 region has 13 residues. V gave up 4 bases and J gave up 2 bases; unmatched junction bases: 1. Per germline, CDR1 LGHDT and CDR2 YNNKEL (reference sequence).